The sequence of this T cell receptor beta chain was determined in a study of blood T cell repertoires in COVID-19. Across the study: Whether acute or convalescent, the COVID-19 samples came from the United States, Italy and Spain. PBMCs, B-cell-depleted T cells, or T cells provided the cDNA or gDNA that made up the material.

Per the original methods: Scientists estimated how many nucleated cells there were by amplifying reference gene primers. Profiled with immunoSEQ multiplex PCR; TCRdb holds only in-frame clones, not every one. That table gives V, J and clone size, and the DNA gave D and trimming. The sample has fewer than 85,000 clones; about 82% are singletons. The V gene end was trimmed by 0 bases and the J gene end by 5 bases; junction bases not matched to a gene: 7. CDR1 is LGHNA and CDR2 is YSLEER in the germline V gene. The length of the CDR3 is 16 residues. The V and J genes are TRBV4-3 and TRBJ2-1; 7 bases align to TRBD2. Sequenced material: peripheral blood. The sequence derives from a woman aged 60-75 years with acute or convalescent COVID-19. The chain's CDR3 is CASSQDGGGRNNEQFF. The CDR3 DNA follows: TGCGCCAGCAGCCAAGACGGCGGGGGAAGAAACAATGAGCAGTTCTTC.